Listed below are T cell receptor beta chains from one sample, sequenced in a study of radiotherapy plus CTLA-4 blockade in lung cancer. Here immunoSEQ multiplex PCR was the method, and the copy in TCRdb shows in-frame clones only, minus some. The sample includes 40,000 or so clones, 65% to 90% seen only once; the top ten take approximately 23%. The specimen comprised peripheral blood, sampled from a patient treated with radiotherapy plus ipilimumab. The receptors shown here come from a human donor with non-small cell lung cancer whose response to radiotherapy plus ipilimumab could not be evaluated. Both conserved end residues are part of each CDR3. The order of the fields is J gene, V gene, clone size, D gene, CDR3 length, CDR3 protein, CDR3 DNA. D genes are given only for firm matches. The size entry is marked missing in some rows and otherwise reads once, few, many or a size class.

>TRBJ2-7|TRBV11-2|-|TRBD2|14
CASSGTSGSYEQYF
TGTGCCAGCAGTGGGACTAGCGGGAGCTACGAGCAGTACTTC
>TRBJ2-3|TRBV27|-|-|16
CASSPATSSPTDTQYF
TGTGCCAGCAGTCCTGCGACCAGTAGCCCCACAGATACGCAGTATTTT
>TRBJ2-1|TRBV27|-|-|11
CASTLGNEQFF
TGTGCCAGCACCCTAGGCAATGAGCAGTTCTTC
>TRBJ2-7|TRBV4-3|-|-|13
CASQRTVPYEQYF
TGCGCCAGCCAAAGGACAGTCCCCTACGAGCAGTACTTC
>TRBJ2-2|TRBV7-2|-|TRBD2|18
CASSPGLAGVRGTGELFF
TGTGCCAGCAGCCCCGGACTAGCGGGGGTCCGGGGCACCGGGGAGCTGTTTTTT
>TRBJ2-4|TRBV6-1|-|-|15
CASSVISGLKNIQYF
TGTGCCAGCAGTGTCATTTCGGGTCTCAAAAACATTCAGTACTTC
>TRBJ2-7|TRBV29-1|-|TRBD2|16
CSAKGTSGSDTYEQYF
TGCAGCGCCAAGGGGACTAGCGGGAGCGATACCTACGAGCAGTACTTC
>TRBJ2-5|TRBV5-4|-|TRBD2|17
CASSGGLAGGYQETQYF
TGTGCCAGCAGCGGTGGACTAGCGGGGGGTTACCAAGAGACCCAGTACTTC
>TRBJ2-1|TRBV20-1|-|-|11
CSARKGWEQFF
TGCAGTGCTAGGAAGGGGTGGGAGCAGTTCTTC
>TRBJ2-4|TRBV4-3|medium-sized|TRBD2|16
CASSQDLSGGGNIQYF
TGCGCCAGCAGCCAAGATCTCAGCGGGGGGGGAAACATTCAGTACTTC
>TRBJ2-3|TRBV10-3|few|TRBD2|16
CAISTRTSGPGDTQYF
TGTGCCATCAGTACGCGGACTAGCGGCCCGGGAGATACGCAGTATTTT
>TRBJ2-7|TRBV19|-|TRBD2|13
CASRTSGGYEQYF
TGTGCCAGTAGGACTAGCGGAGGCTACGAGCAGTACTTC
>TRBJ1-4|TRBV11-2|-|TRBD1|16
CASSPLPGQGHEKLFF
TGTGCCAGCAGTCCATTGCCCGGACAGGGCCACGAAAAACTGTTTTTT
>TRBJ1-1|TRBV7-8|-|-|13
CASSLFQYTEAFF
TGTGCCAGCAGCTTATTTCAGTACACTGAAGCTTTCTTT
>TRBJ2-3|TRBV5-5|few|-|16
CASSLLTGISTDTQYF
TGTGCCAGCAGCTTGTTGACGGGAATTAGCACAGATACGCAGTATTTT
>TRBJ1-3|TRBV5-1|-|TRBD1|14
CASRDGQGGNTIYF
TGCGCCAGCCGAGATGGACAGGGCGGAAACACCATATATTTT
>TRBJ1-1|TRBV2|-|TRBD1|13
CASKEGAVTEAFF
TGTGCCAGCAAGGAGGGGGCGGTCACTGAAGCTTTCTTT
>TRBJ2-7|TRBV11-2|few|-|12
CASSLGYQDTYF
TGTGCCAGCAGCTTAGGGTATCAGGACACCTACTTC
>TRBJ2-5|TRBV15|-|TRBD2|17
CATSRGQASGIQETQYF
TGTGCCACCAGCAGAGGACAGGCTAGCGGGATCCAAGAGACCCAGTACTTC
>TRBJ2-2|TRBV6-5|once|-|13
CASSPYFTGELFF
TGTGCCAGCAGTCCCTACTTCACCGGGGAGCTGTTTTTT
>TRBJ1-2|TRBV19|once|-|13
CASTGGVVYGYTF
TGTGCCAGTACGGGGGGGGTTGTCTATGGCTACACCTTC
>TRBJ2-3|TRBV9|few|TRBD2|16
CASSASGGFSTDTQYF
TGTGCCAGCAGCGCCTCGGGGGGTTTTAGCACAGATACGCAGTATTTT
>TRBJ2-1|TRBV2|-|-|16
CASMGRGGRSYNEQFF
TGTGCCAGCATGGGACGCGGGGGCCGCTCCTACAATGAGCAGTTCTTC
>TRBJ2-1|TRBV29-1|-|TRBD1|12
CSVETGSSEQFF
TGCAGCGTAGAGACAGGGTCTAGTGAGCAGTTCTTC
>TRBJ2-7|TRBV18|-|TRBD1|14
CASSEGQGYGEQYF
TGTGCCAGCTCGGAGGGACAGGGGTACGGCGAGCAGTACTTC
>TRBJ1-6|TRBV19|-|-|13
CAILPRVNSPLHF
TGTGCCATTTTACCCAGGGTTAATTCACCCCTCCACTTT
>TRBJ2-7|TRBV27|-|TRBD2|16
CASSGDLRGGRYEQYF
TGTGCCAGCAGCGGGGACTTGCGGGGGGGCAGGTACGAGCAGTACTTC
>TRBJ2-1|TRBV6-1|-|-|15
CASNPVRLTYNEQFF
TGTGCCAGTAATCCTGTTAGACTCACCTACAATGAGCAGTTCTTC
>TRBJ1-3|TRBV28|-|-|12
CASSLEGNTIYF
TGTGCCAGCAGTTTGGAGGGAAACACCATATATTTT
>TRBJ1-1|TRBV10-3|-|TRBD1|13
CASTGGGNTEAFF
TGTGCCAGTACAGGGGGGGGGAACACTGAAGCTTTCTTT
>TRBJ1-4|TRBV18|few|TRBD1|15
CASSPGQGVYEKLFF
TGTGCCAGCTCACCCGGACAGGGGGTGTATGAAAAACTGTTTTTT
>TRBJ2-3|TRBV10-3|-|TRBD1|20
CAIIVLDRACPNLHTDTQYF
TGTGCCATCATCGTATTGGACAGGGCCTGTCCTAATTTGCACACAGATACGCAGTATTTT
>TRBJ2-7|TRBV5-1|-|TRBD1|13
CASSLRTGREQYF
TGCGCCAGCAGCCTACGGACAGGGCGCGAGCAGTACTTC
>TRBJ1-1|TRBV6-6|-|TRBD1|16
CASSYTTGRGNTEAFF
TGTGCCAGCAGTTACACGACAGGGAGAGGGAACACTGAAGCTTTCTTT
>TRBJ2-5|TRBV4-1|-|-|14
CASSQVSFPQTQYF
TGCGCCAGCAGCCAAGTCTCGTTTCCCCAGACCCAGTACTTC
>TRBJ2-5|TRBV6-6|-|-|15
CASSREGGIQETQYF
TGTGCCAGCAGTCGAGAGGGGGGGATCCAAGAGACCCAGTACTTC
>TRBJ1-4|TRBV13|few|-|16
CASSSAPGATNEKLFF
TGTGCCAGCAGCTCCGCCCCCGGTGCAACTAATGAAAAACTGTTTTTT
>TRBJ2-3|TRBV5-1|-|-|15
CASSLDVRGTDTQYF
TGCGCCAGCAGCTTGGACGTACGGGGCACAGATACGCAGTATTTT
>TRBJ1-1|TRBV19|once|TRBD1|14
CASSGQGPYTEAFF
TGTGCCAGTTCCGGACAGGGGCCGTACACTGAAGCTTTCTTT
>TRBJ2-1|TRBV7-2|-|TRBD2|14
CASSLGLAGVEQFF
TGTGCCAGCAGCTTAGGCCTAGCGGGAGTTGAGCAGTTCTTC
>TRBJ2-3|TRBV28|once|TRBD2|16
CASRSIAGVTGDTQYF
TGTGCCAGCAGAAGCATAGCGGGTGTGACCGGGGATACGCAGTATTTT
>TRBJ1-2|TRBV6-6|few|TRBD1|13
CASSLGQAYGYTF
TGTGCCAGCAGCCTGGGACAGGCCTATGGCTACACCTTC
>TRBJ2-7|TRBV6-1|-|TRBD2|14
CASSATSGRNEQYF
TGTGCCAGCAGTGCAACTAGCGGGAGAAACGAGCAGTACTTC
>TRBJ2-1|TRBV5-8|-|-|11
CASSFRDIQFF
TGTGCCAGCAGCTTCAGGGATATCCAGTTCTTC
>TRBJ2-5|TRBV5-1|-|TRBD1|16
CASSRQTGLVGETQYF
TGCGCCAGCAGCCGCCAGACAGGGCTCGTGGGAGAGACCCAGTACTTC
>TRBJ2-2|TRBV10-3|-|TRBD1|14
CAIAQGLGSGELFF
TGTGCCATCGCACAGGGGTTAGGGTCCGGGGAGCTGTTTTTT
>TRBJ2-7|TRBV7-2|-|-|12
CASSLASPRQYF
TGTGCCAGCAGCTTAGCGTCCCCGAGGCAGTACTTC